These T cell receptor beta chains were read from a single sample in a study of T cells in Graves' hyperthyroidism and ophthalmopathy. One entry per CDR3 protein, called by TCRdb with MiXCR from the multiplex PCR reads. The sample has some 510,000 distinct CDR3 sequences; around 45% are singletons. The sequenced material came from peripheral blood or thyroid tissue (not recorded which). All receptors derive from a woman aged 18 to 35 with Graves' hyperthyroidism. The CDR3 runs from the conserved cysteine through the conserved F or W. The D gene is left open where the match is weak. Expanded clones are given a class, and other clones once, few, many or no size at all.

>TRBV29-1|TRBD1|many|TRBJ2-2
TGCAGCGCCCAAGGGGACAGGGTCCGGGAGCTGTTTTTT
CSAQGDRVRELFF
>TRBV20-1|TRBD2|.|TRBJ2-5
TGCAGTGCTACTAAAGGGACTAGCGTACAAGAGACCCAGTACTTC
CSATKGTSVQETQYF
>TRBV10-3|TRBD2|.|TRBJ2-5
TGTGCCATCAGTGAGGCTAGCGGCCGGACCCAGTACTTC
CAISEASGRTQYF
>TRBV7-1|TRBD1|.|TRBJ1-4
TGTGCCAGCAGCTCGGACAGGGGCAACTATGGCGGGGTTGAAAAACTGTTTTTT
CASSSDRGNYGGVEKLFF
>TRBV6-1|.|.|TRBJ1-1
TGTGCCAGCAGTGAAGCTTTTACCTCAAACACTGAAGCTTTCTTT
CASSEAFTSNTEAFF
>TRBV15|TRBD1|.|TRBJ1-6
TGTGCCACCAGCAGAGTTCGGGGACAGAATTCACCCCTCCACTTT
CATSRVRGQNSPLHF
>TRBV5-1|TRBD2|.|TRBJ2-5
TGCGCCAGCAGCCCCGAGGGACTAGCAGGAGAGACCCAGTACTTC
CASSPEGLAGETQYF
>TRBV29-1|TRBD1|.|TRBJ2-5
TGCAGCATCCTGACAGGGGTTCAAGAGACCCAGTACTTC
CSILTGVQETQYF
>TRBV7-3|.|.|TRBJ2-7
TGTGCCAGCAGCAGTGAGACAGTCTCCTACGAGCAGTACTTC
CASSSETVSYEQYF
>TRBV25-1|.|.|TRBJ2-5
TGTGCCAGCAGTCCACACGGTCGGGAGACCCAGTACTTC
CASSPHGRETQYF
>TRBV2|TRBD1|few|TRBJ1-1
TGTGCCAGCTCGCCCTTGGACAGGGAGATTGCTGAAGCTTTCTTT
CASSPLDREIAEAFF
>TRBV15|.|.|TRBJ1-5
TGTGCCACCAGCAGCACAGGGTATTATCAGCCCCAGCATTTT
CATSSTGYYQPQHF
>TRBV7-2|TRBD1|.|TRBJ1-3
TGTGCCAGCAGCTTAGAAGGCAGGGGGGACTCTGGAAACACCATATATTTT
CASSLEGRGDSGNTIYF
>TRBV20-1|.|.|TRBJ1-5
TGCAGTGCTAGAGATTCGCGGAATAGCAATCAGCCCCAGCATTTT
CSARDSRNSNQPQHF
>TRBV7-6|TRBD1|.|TRBJ2-7
TGTGCCAGCAGCTCCCAATTGACAGGGGCTGGCTACGAGCAGTACTTC
CASSSQLTGAGYEQYF
>TRBV20-1|.|.|TRBJ1-5
TGCAGTGCTAAGAAACCTGGGACAACCAATCAGCCCCAGCATTTT
CSAKKPGTTNQPQHF
>TRBV10-3|.|.|TRBJ1-2
TGTGCCAGCAGTTACGCGGACAGTAGGTTCTATGGCTACACCTTC
CASSYADSRFYGYTF
>TRBV7-2|TRBD1|few|TRBJ1-6
TGTGCCAGCAGCTTGGACGCTCAGGGGGGTTCACCCCTCCACTTT
CASSLDAQGGSPLHF
>TRBV7-9|.|.|TRBJ1-2
TGTGCCAGCAGCACCCGGGGGGCTAACTATGGCTACACCTTC
CASSTRGANYGYTF
>TRBV7-2|.|few|TRBJ1-6
TGTGCCAGCAGCCCAGACGGTTACTATAATTCACCCCTCCACTTT
CASSPDGYYNSPLHF
>TRBV29-1|TRBD1|few|TRBJ1-5
TGCAGCGTTGGACAGGGACAGGTCAGCACCCCGGCTCACCCCCAGCATTTT
CSVGQGQVSTPAHPQHF
>TRBV10-3|.|.|TRBJ1-2
TGTGCCATCAGTGAGTCCCAGACAGCGCAATATGGCTACACCTTC
CAISESQTAQYGYTF
>TRBV14|.|.|TRBJ2-5
TGTGCCAGCAGTCAAGGGAACAACCAAGAGACCCAGTACTTC
CASSQGNNQETQYF
>TRBV29-1|TRBD1|.|TRBJ2-7
TGCAGCGTTCGGACAGGGGACAATTCCTACGAGCAGTACTTC
CSVRTGDNSYEQYF
>TRBV7-2|.|once|TRBJ2-3
TGTGCCAGCACCACCCGGGGTTTAGACACGCAGTATTTT
CASTTRGLDTQYF
>TRBV7-9|TRBD1|many|TRBJ1-5
TGTGCCAGCAGCGGACAGGGACCTAATCAGCCCCAGCATTTT
CASSGQGPNQPQHF
>TRBV7-8|TRBD2|.|TRBJ2-7
TGTGCCAGCAGAGACCGGGGGGGAGGGGACGAGCAGTACTTC
CASRDRGGGDEQYF
>TRBV25-1|TRBD1|.|TRBJ1-5
TGTGCCAGCAGTTTAGTTGCAGGGGGCGTTTTAAATCAGCCCCAGCATTTT
CASSLVAGGVLNQPQHF
>TRBV11-2|TRBD1|few|TRBJ1-5
TGTGCCAGCAGCTTAGATCCGACAGGGAATCAGCCCCAGCATTTT
CASSLDPTGNQPQHF
>TRBV20-1|TRBD1|few|TRBJ1-1
TGCAGTGCTAGAGAGGCAGGGGGCACTGAAGCTTTCTTT
CSAREAGGTEAFF
>TRBV2|.|.|TRBJ1-5
TGTGCCAGCAGTGAAGGGCCTGAGAATCAGCCCCAGCATTTT
CASSEGPENQPQHF
>TRBV29-1|.|many|TRBJ1-2
TGCAGCGTTGAGAGATCACATGGCTACACCTTC
CSVERSHGYTF
>TRBV7-9|.|many|TRBJ2-5
TGTGCCAGCAGCCTCGGAGGCGTAGGGGGAGAGACCCAGTACTTC
CASSLGGVGGETQYF
>TRBV13|TRBD2|few|TRBJ2-7
TGTGCCAGCAGCTTGGGACTAGCGGGAGGGACCGAGCAGTACTTC
CASSLGLAGGTEQYF
>TRBV10-3|.|.|TRBJ2-2
TGTGCCACCAGTGATTTGCATATCGATCCGGGGTTGAAGACCGGGGAGCTGTTTTTT
CATSDLHIDPGLKTGELFF
>TRBV6-5|.|.|TRBJ1-1
TGTGCCAGCAGTTTCGCAACCGGGACTCCCAACACTGAAGCTTTCTTT
CASSFATGTPNTEAFF
>TRBV20-1|.|.|TRBJ1-4
TGCAGTGCTAGGAACAGGGCCAATGAAAAACTGTTTTTT
CSARNRANEKLFF
>TRBV20-1|.|.|TRBJ1-2
TGCAGTGCTAGAGATGTGGGGACGGGTGGCTACACCTTC
CSARDVGTGGYTF
>TRBV19|.|.|TRBJ2-7
TGTGCCAGTAGTTTTGATCTAGCAGCCTCCTACGAGCAGTACTTC
CASSFDLAASYEQYF
>TRBV11-2|TRBD2|.|TRBJ2-5
TGTGCCAGCAGTTCCCTTTGGAGAGCGGGAGAGGAAGGGGAGACCCAGTACTTC
CASSSLWRAGEEGETQYF
>TRBV29-1|.|.|TRBJ1-1
TGCAGCGTGGGCAGGAGTTCGAACACTGAAGCTTTCTTT
CSVGRSSNTEAFF